Reported below is one T cell receptor (beta chain). The repertoire was sequenced with immunoSEQ multiplex PCR; TCRdb's copy has only in-frame clones and lacks some. The repertoire has 50,000 to 75,000 clones, nearly 90% of them found once; the top ten carry 5.5% to 7%. This record comes from a study of control samples from healthy donors and cancer patients. The CDR3 loop spans 15 amino acids. Trimming at V came to 6 bases and at J to 5 bases, leaving 13 bases not matched to a gene. Germline lookup yields CDR1 MDHEN and CDR2 SYDVKM. The J gene is TRBJ2-7, the V gene TRBV28; 7 positions agree with TRBD2. The receptor's source is a man aged 60 to 69 with colorectal cancer. Input material: PBMCs. The CDR3 sequence: CASSLAARVRDEQYF. The CDR3 DNA reads TGTGCCAGCAGCCTAGCGGCCAGGGTTAGGGACGAGCAGTACTTC. The whole variable domain, remainder taken from reference TRBV28 and TRBJ2-7, is DVKVTQSSRYLVKRTGEKVFLECVQDMDHENMFWYRQDPGLGLRLIYFSYDVKMKEKGDIPEGYSVSREKKERFSLILESASTNQTSMYLCASSLAARVRDEQYFGPGTRLTVT.